The source of this T cell receptor beta chain is a study of long-term antiretroviral therapy in people with HIV. V trimming: 0 bases; J trimming: 7 bases; junction bases outside the gene matches: 8. CDR1 is LGHNA and CDR2 is YSLEER in the germline V gene. The CDR3 extends over 17 amino acids. Researchers ran immunoSEQ v3.0 at survey level. Some clones are missing from TCRdb's copy, which holds only in-frame ones; the method was immunoSEQ multiplex PCR. The sample carries roughly 20,000 clones, approximately 77% recorded once. Study-wide results and limits: Although diversity increased after ART, it remained lower than in transplant donor controls. Repertoires with HIV possessed tighter CDR3 length spans than those of controls.

Notes on this clone: The antigen is unknown.

Post-ART PBMC samples numbered at least two per donor, and pre-ART ones at least one. V gene TRBV4-3 combines with J gene TRBJ2-2, with 10 positions matching TRBD2. The material sequenced was unsorted PBMCs, taken at the start of antiretroviral therapy. The clonotype originates from a man over 45 with HIV. The CDR3 protein is CASSQDMASGSGGELFF. CDR3 DNA sequence: TGCGCCAGCAGCCAAGATATGGCTAGCGGGAGCGGCGGGGAGCTGTTTTTT.